The text below deals with one T cell receptor beta chain. Its antigen remains unidentified. Clones were sequenced by immunoSEQ multiplex PCR, and TCRdb holds only the in-frame ones, with some missing. The sample has about 67,000 clones; about 88% are singletons. The data are from a study of a mutant IDH1 vaccine in newly diagnosed glioma. The overall study: Patients received eight vaccinations in weeks 1, 3, 5, 7, 11, 15, 19, 23. Patients' prior therapy spanned radiotherapy, temozolomide, or both; most underwent both.

Time point of the sample: week 11, during vaccination. Every vaccination contained 300 ug of the mutant IDH1 20-mer peptide and was paired with topical imiquimod. The germline CDR1 and CDR2 sequences are LGHNA and YSLEER. Trimming shortened V by 0 bases and J by 11 bases, and 13 bases separated the two germline ends. CDR3 length: 13 residues. Whole-study results and caveats: Apparently unrelated to pseudoprogression were changes in the top peripheral T cell clonotypes.

This receptor was taken from a middle-aged man with glioma. The material sequenced was PBMCs, taken from a glioma patient whose treatment included an IDH1 peptide vaccine. This chain links TRBV4-3 with TRBJ2-5; tentatively, D is TRBD2 (6 bases). The CDR3 here is CASSQEGWEEQYF. CDR3 nucleotide sequence: TGCGCCAGCAGCCAAGAAGGATGGGAGGAGCAGTACTTC.